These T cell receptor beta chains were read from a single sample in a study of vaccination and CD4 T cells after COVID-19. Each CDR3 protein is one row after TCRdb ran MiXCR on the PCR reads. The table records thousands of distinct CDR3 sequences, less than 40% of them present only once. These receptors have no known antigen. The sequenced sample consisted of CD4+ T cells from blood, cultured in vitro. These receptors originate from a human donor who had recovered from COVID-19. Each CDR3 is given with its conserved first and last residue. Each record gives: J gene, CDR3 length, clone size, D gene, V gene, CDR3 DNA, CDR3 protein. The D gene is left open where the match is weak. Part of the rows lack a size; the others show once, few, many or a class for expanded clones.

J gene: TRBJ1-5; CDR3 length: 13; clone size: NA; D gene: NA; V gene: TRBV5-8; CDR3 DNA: TGTGCCAGCAGCTGGGGGGGAAAGCAGCCCCAGCATTTT; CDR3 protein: CASSWGGKQPQHF
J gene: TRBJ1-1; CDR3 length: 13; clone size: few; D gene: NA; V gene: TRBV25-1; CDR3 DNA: TGTGCCAGCAGTGGACCGGTGGTAACTGAAGCTTTCTTT; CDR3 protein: CASSGPVVTEAFF
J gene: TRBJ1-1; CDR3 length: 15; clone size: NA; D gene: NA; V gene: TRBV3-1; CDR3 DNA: TGTGCCAGCAGCCAAAGTTTTCAGGGTACCACTGAAGCTTTCTTT; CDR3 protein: CASSQSFQGTTEAFF
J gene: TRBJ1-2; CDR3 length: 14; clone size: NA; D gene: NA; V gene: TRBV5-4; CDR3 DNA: TGTGCCAGCAGCCCGGCGGGGGAAGACTATGGCTACACCTTC; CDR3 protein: CASSPAGEDYGYTF
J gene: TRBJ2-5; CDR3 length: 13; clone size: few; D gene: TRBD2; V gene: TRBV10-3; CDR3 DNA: TGTGCCATCAGCGATCGGGGAGGGGAGACCCAGTACTTC; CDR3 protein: CAISDRGGETQYF
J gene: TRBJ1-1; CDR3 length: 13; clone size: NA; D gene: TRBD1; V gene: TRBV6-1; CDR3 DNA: TGTGCCAGCACCAGACAGGGGGGAACTGAAGCTTTCTTT; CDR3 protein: CASTRQGGTEAFF
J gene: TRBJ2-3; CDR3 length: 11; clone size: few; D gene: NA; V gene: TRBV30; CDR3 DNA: TGTGCCTGGGGCCTGGCAGATACGCAGTATTTT; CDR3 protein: CAWGLADTQYF
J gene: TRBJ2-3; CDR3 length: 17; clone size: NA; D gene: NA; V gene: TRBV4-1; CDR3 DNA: TGCGCCAGCAGCCAAGATTACGGGGAGCACCGCACAGATACGCAGTATTTT; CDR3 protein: CASSQDYGEHRTDTQYF
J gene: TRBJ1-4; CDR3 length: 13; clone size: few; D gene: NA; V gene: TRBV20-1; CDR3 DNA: TGCAGTGCTAGAGACGACTGGGGTGAAAAACTGTTTTTT; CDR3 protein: CSARDDWGEKLFF
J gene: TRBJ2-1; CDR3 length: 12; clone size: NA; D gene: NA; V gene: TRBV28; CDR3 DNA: TGTGCCAGCAGTTTAAGAGGGTATGAGCAGTTCTTC; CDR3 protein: CASSLRGYEQFF